What follows describes a single T cell receptor beta chain. The sample belongs to a study of blood T cell repertoires in COVID-19. Using immunoSEQ multiplex PCR, the repertoire was profiled, and TCRdb retains in-frame clones only, with some absent. The data contain roughly 180,000 clones, around 80% of them seen just once; the ten biggest clones take up about 10%. CDR3 length: 14 amino acids. V lost 1 base and J lost 5, with 9 bases in between. Germline V lookup: CDR1 SGHVS, CDR2 FQNEAQ. The source of this sequence is a woman older than 75 with COVID-19, enrolled during active disease. The sequenced material came from peripheral blood. The rearrangement links TRBV7-8 to TRBJ2-1; no definite D call. CDR3 nucleotide sequence: TGTGCCAGCAGCTTAGGAGGAGCGCACAATGAGCAGTTCTTC. It translates to CASSLGGAHNEQFF. The full variable domain, in which reference TRBV7-8 and TRBJ2-1 provide the parts outside the CDR3, is GAGVSQSPRYKVAKRGQDVALRCDPISGHVSLFWYQQALGQGPEFLTYFQNEAQLDKSGLPSDRFFAERPEGSVSTLKIQRTQQEDSAVYLCASSLGGAHNEQFFGPGTRLTVL.